Listed below are T cell receptor beta chains from one sample, sequenced in a study of T cell responses to AZD1222 COVID-19 vaccine. Only in-frame clones appear in the TCRdb table, and some are missing; sequencing was by immunoSEQ multiplex PCR. The sample records about 100,000 clones, roughly 90% being singletons. This sample comprised peripheral blood, obtained on day 0 of AZD1222 vaccination. The receptors come from an adult in good health. The CDR3 runs from the conserved cysteine through the conserved F or W. The D gene is left open where the match is weak. Clone size is stated in some rows and not others, as once, few, many or a class when expanded.

TRBV18	TRBJ1-4	NA	NA	TGTGCCAGCTCACCTACCCACCCAACTAATGAAAAACTGTTTTTT	CASSPTHPTNEKLFF
TRBV11-1	TRBJ2-1	TRBD2	NA	TGTGCCAGCAGCTTGGCGGGGGTGCAGTTCTTC	CASSLAGVQFF
TRBV7-3	TRBJ2-7	NA	NA	TGTGCCAGCAGCTTAAGGGACCCGGGACGGAGGCACGAGCAGTACTTC	CASSLRDPGRRHEQYF
TRBV11-3	TRBJ2-3	NA	NA	TGTGCCAGCAGCTTAGGGGGGTTGGATACGCAGTATTTT	CASSLGGLDTQYF
TRBV6-1	TRBJ2-2	NA	NA	TGTGCCAGCAGTGAAGTCTCGGGGGCGAGGACCGGGGAGCTGTTTTTT	CASSEVSGARTGELFF
TRBV6-4	TRBJ2-5	TRBD2	NA	TGTGCCAGCAGTGACCCGCGGGGGACTAGCGGGAGGGTGGAGACCCAGTACTTC	CASSDPRGTSGRVETQYF
TRBV4-1	TRBJ2-6	NA	NA	TGCGCCAGCACACCCACAGCTACTTACTCTGGGGCCAACGTCCTGACTTTC	CASTPTATYSGANVLTF
TRBV28	TRBJ2-5	NA	NA	TGTGCCAGCAGCCGACAGGACCTACAAGAGACCCAGTACTTC	CASSRQDLQETQYF
TRBV11-2	TRBJ2-5	TRBD2	NA	TGTGCCAGCAGCTATAGATTAGCGGGGCAACAAGAGACCCAGTACTTC	CASSYRLAGQQETQYF
TRBV18	TRBJ1-1	NA	NA	TGTGCCAGCTCGCCAGGCAGGAACACTGAAGCTTTCTTT	CASSPGRNTEAFF
TRBV28	TRBJ1-2	NA	NA	TGTGCCAGCAGCTTTCCGGACAGACTCTATGGCTACACCTTC	CASSFPDRLYGYTF
TRBV11-2	TRBJ1-2	TRBD1	NA	TGTGCCAGCAGCACCCATACAGGGGTTAACTATGGCTACACCTTC	CASSTHTGVNYGYTF
TRBV6-5	TRBJ1-1	NA	NA	TGTGCCAGCAGTTACTCATTTTTGAGCACTGAAGCTTTCTTT	CASSYSFLSTEAFF
TRBV4-1	TRBJ2-5	NA	NA	TGCGCCAGCAGCCCCCCCGGGACATGGAAGACCCAGTACTTC	CASSPPGTWKTQYF
TRBV7-2	TRBJ1-1	TRBD1	NA	TGTGCCAGCAGCCACCGGGACAGGGTAGGTTACACTGAAGCTTTCTTT	CASSHRDRVGYTEAFF
TRBV29-1	TRBJ2-7	TRBD2	NA	TGCAGCGTTCGAGAGCGGGAGTACGAGCAGTACTTC	CSVREREYEQYF
TRBV5-1	TRBJ2-2	TRBD2	NA	TGCGCCAGCAGCGACCTTCGGGGCGGGAGCGACACCGGGGAGCTGTTTTTT	CASSDLRGGSDTGELFF
TRBV3-1/TRBV3-2	TRBJ1-2	NA	NA	TGTGCCAGCGCGGACCCTCCCCTGCGGGGCTACACCTTC	CASADPPLRGYTF
TRBV11-2	TRBJ2-5	NA	NA	TGTGCCAGCAGCCCTATGTTAGCGTTGCAAGAGACCCAGTACTTC	CASSPMLALQETQYF
TRBV30	TRBJ1-2	NA	NA	TGTGCCTGGAGTGTACTCAGGGGATCCGACTATGGCTACACCTTC	CAWSVLRGSDYGYTF
TRBV12-3/TRBV12-4	TRBJ2-7	NA	NA	TGTGCCAGCAGTCCAATGGGTCCACGCGAGCAGTACTTC	CASSPMGPREQYF
TRBV6-1	TRBJ2-7	NA	NA	TGTGCCAGCAGTGAAGCGGCGGAGGGGCCCTACGAGCAGTACTTC	CASSEAAEGPYEQYF
TRBV4-1	TRBJ1-4	TRBD1	NA	TGCGCCAGCAGCCAAGGACAGGGGGCTACGGCTAATGAAAAACTGTTTTTT	CASSQGQGATANEKLFF
TRBV4-1	TRBJ1-5	TRBD1	NA	TGCGCCAGCAGCCAAGTTCCAGGGGGGCAGCCCCAGCATTTT	CASSQVPGGQPQHF
TRBV19	TRBJ1-2	NA	NA	TGTGCCAGTAGTATAGGGGAACGGAACTATGGCTACACCTTC	CASSIGERNYGYTF
TRBV5-1	TRBJ1-4	NA	NA	TGCGCCAGCAGTCGACAGGCCCCTAGTAATGAAAAACTGTTTTTT	CASSRQAPSNEKLFF
TRBV4-1	TRBJ2-4	TRBD1	NA	TGCGCCAGCAGCCAGGAAACAGGGGTGAGGGCCAAAAACATTCAGTACTTC	CASSQETGVRAKNIQYF
TRBV19	TRBJ1-5	TRBD1	few	TGTGCCAGTAGACTCGGACAGGGGGCGGTGGCCCAGCATTTT	CASRLGQGAVAQHF
TRBV5-1	TRBJ2-7	NA	NA	TGCGCCAGCAGCTTGGGGACAGATTTCGCCTACGAGCAGTACTTC	CASSLGTDFAYEQYF
TRBV5-6	TRBJ2-7	NA	NA	TGTGCCAGCACCGACAGTACCTCCTACGAGCAGTACTTC	CASTDSTSYEQYF
TRBV30	TRBJ2-5	NA	NA	TGTGCCGGCCAGGGTTGGGAGACCCAGTACTTC	CAGQGWETQYF
TRBV5-4	TRBJ2-5	TRBD1	NA	TGTGCCAGCAGCGCCGGGACAGGGAGAGAGACCCAGTACTTC	CASSAGTGRETQYF
TRBV30	TRBJ1-3	NA	few	TGTGCCTGGCAGGGCGACTCTGGAAACACCATATATTTT	CAWQGDSGNTIYF
TRBV4-1	TRBJ2-1	NA	NA	TGCGCCAGCAGCCAAGATAAGGGCAGTTCCTACAATGAGCAGTTCTTC	CASSQDKGSSYNEQFF
TRBV29-1	TRBJ2-3	TRBD1	NA	TGCAGCGTTTCCCCGGGACAGGGAACAGATACGCAGTATTTT	CSVSPGQGTDTQYF
TRBV5-1	TRBJ2-5	TRBD2	NA	TGCGCCAGCAGCTTTAGCGGGAGGGTCCGACAAGAGACCCAGTACTTC	CASSFSGRVRQETQYF
TRBV3-1/TRBV3-2	TRBJ2-3	NA	NA	TGTGCCAGCAGCCAACCCTACAGGGTGGAGGCGCAGTATTTT	CASSQPYRVEAQYF
TRBV29-1	TRBJ2-1	NA	NA	TGCAGCGTTGAGGCTAGCTTAGTCGGGAATGAGCAGTTCTTC	CSVEASLVGNEQFF
TRBV27	TRBJ1-5	TRBD1	NA	TGTGCCAGTCGGGGGACAGAGCTCTATAGCAATCAGCCCCAGCATTTT	CASRGTELYSNQPQHF
TRBV25-1	TRBJ2-3	NA	NA	TGTGCCAGCAGTGAATATATCCGCACCACAGATACGCAGTATTTT	CASSEYIRTTDTQYF
TRBV19	TRBJ2-1	TRBD2	NA	TGTGCCAGTAGTATAAGACTAGCGGGAGGGCCCGCCTACAATGAGCAGTTCTTC	CASSIRLAGGPAYNEQFF
TRBV19	TRBJ1-1	NA	NA	TGTGCCAGTACCCTAGGGCGAGGGAACACTGAAGCTTTCTTT	CASTLGRGNTEAFF
TRBV5-8	TRBJ1-6	TRBD1	NA	TGTGCCAGCAGCCGGGACAGGGCTATCAATTCACCCCTCCACTTT	CASSRDRAINSPLHF
TRBV19	TRBJ2-1	TRBD2	NA	TGTGCCAGTAGTACCTATACTAGCGAGAAAAACAATGAGCAGTTCTTC	CASSTYTSEKNNEQFF
TRBV6-1	TRBJ1-6	TRBD1	NA	TGTGCCAGCAGTGAGGGACAGGGGAATAATTCACCCCTCCACTTT	CASSEGQGNNSPLHF
TRBV12-5	TRBJ2-6	NA	NA	TGTGCTAGTGGCCTTAGAAGCTCTGGGGCCAACGTCCTGACTTTC	CASGLRSSGANVLTF
TRBV6-1	TRBJ1-4	NA	NA	TGTGCCAGCAGTGAAGCCAGGGGAAATGAAAAACTGTTTTTT	CASSEARGNEKLFF
TRBV28	TRBJ2-7	NA	NA	TGTGCCAGCGTTGGGTTGACAGGCCCCCACGAGCAGTACTTC	CASVGLTGPHEQYF
TRBV4-1	TRBJ1-6	NA	NA	TGCGCCAGCAGCCAAGTGGGCAGTTGGGCCCCTAATTCACCCCTCCACTTT	CASSQVGSWAPNSPLHF
TRBV2	TRBJ1-1	TRBD1	NA	TGTGCCAGCAGTGAAGTCCGGACAGGGGGGAGACCTTTCTTT	CASSEVRTGGRPFF
TRBV2	TRBJ2-1	NA	NA	TGTGCCAGCAGCGCTTTCGGGTACAATGAGCAGTTCTTC	CASSAFGYNEQFF
TRBV6-5	TRBJ2-7	TRBD2	NA	TGTGCCAGCGGGTTGGGCGGGAGCCTTCTCGAGCAGTACTTC	CASGLGGSLLEQYF
TRBV3-1/TRBV3-2	TRBJ2-5	NA	NA	TGTGCCAGCAGCCCTGTAGGGGGAGAGACCCAGTACTTC	CASSPVGGETQYF
TRBV19	TRBJ2-2	NA	NA	TGTGCCAGTAGGGCGGGCGGAGGGGGCCGCAGTACCGGGGAGCTGTTTTTT	CASRAGGGGRSTGELFF
TRBV10-3	TRBJ2-3	TRBD2	NA	TGTGCCATCAGGATGACTAGCGGGAATGTCGCAGATACGCAGTATTTT	CAIRMTSGNVADTQYF
TRBV3-1/TRBV3-2	TRBJ2-1	TRBD1	NA	TGTGCCAGCAGGCGACAGGGTCCCTCCTACAATGAGCAGTTCTTC	CASRRQGPSYNEQFF
TRBV27	TRBJ2-2	NA	NA	TGTGCCAGCAGTCCCCCCCCTGGGAATACCGGGGAGCTGTTTTTT	CASSPPPGNTGELFF
TRBV11-2	TRBJ1-1	TRBD1	NA	TGTGCCAGCAGCATCCGACAGGGGAACACTGAAGCTTTCTTT	CASSIRQGNTEAFF
TRBV24-1	TRBJ1-5	NA	NA	TGTGCCACCAGTGCACAGGCTAACCAGCCCCAGCATTTT	CATSAQANQPQHF